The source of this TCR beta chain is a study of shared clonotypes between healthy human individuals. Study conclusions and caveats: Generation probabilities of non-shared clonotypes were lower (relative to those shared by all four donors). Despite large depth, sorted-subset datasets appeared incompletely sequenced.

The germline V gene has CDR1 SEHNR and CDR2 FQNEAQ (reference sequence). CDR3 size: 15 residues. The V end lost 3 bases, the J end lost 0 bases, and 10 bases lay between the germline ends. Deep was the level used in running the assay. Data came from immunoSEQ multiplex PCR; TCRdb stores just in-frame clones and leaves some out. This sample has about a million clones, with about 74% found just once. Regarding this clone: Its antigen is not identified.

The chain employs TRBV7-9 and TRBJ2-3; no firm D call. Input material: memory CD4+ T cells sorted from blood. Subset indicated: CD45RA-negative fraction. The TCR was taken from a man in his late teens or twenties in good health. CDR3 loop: CASSFGSYSTDTQYF. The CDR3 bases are TGTGCCAGCAGCTTCGGGTCTTATAGCACAGATACGCAGTATTTT.